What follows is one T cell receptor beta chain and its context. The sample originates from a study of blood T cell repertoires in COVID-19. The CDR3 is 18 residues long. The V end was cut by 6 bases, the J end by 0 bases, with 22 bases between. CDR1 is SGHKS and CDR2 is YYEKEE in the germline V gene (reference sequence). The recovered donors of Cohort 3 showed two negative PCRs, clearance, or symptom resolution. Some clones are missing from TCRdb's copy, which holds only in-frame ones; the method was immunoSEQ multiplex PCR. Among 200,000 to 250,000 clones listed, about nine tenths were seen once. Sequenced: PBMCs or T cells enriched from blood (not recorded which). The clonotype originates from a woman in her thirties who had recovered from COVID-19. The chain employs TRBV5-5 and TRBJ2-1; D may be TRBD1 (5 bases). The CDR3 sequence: CASISLGLGESSYNEQFF. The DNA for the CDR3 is TGTGCCAGCATTTCGCTGGGGCTTGGAGAAAGCTCCTACAATGAGCAGTTCTTC.